This T cell receptor (beta chain) was found in a study of blood T cells in healthy people across ages. The study's findings and limits: TCR beta diversity was tightly associated with the proportion of naive T cells. Per-million-T-cell TCR beta diversity fell roughly linearly with age.

There are 12 residues in the CDR3. Germline V gene data show CDR1 as LGHNA and CDR2 as YNFKEQ. V shed 0 bases and J shed 8 bases, with 7 bases lying between them. Together with a sample-barcoded 5' primer, a J-beta primer mix was included in a second PCR lasting roughly 6 to 12 cycles. A tag from a template-switch adaptor with 12 random nucleotides marked each cDNA molecule. TCRdb itself ran the 5' RACE reads through MiXCR, one entry per CDR3 protein. The profile shows hundreds of thousands of distinct CDR3 sequences, around 48% of them singletons. Donors each provided around 9 milliliters of peripheral blood. Notes on this clonotype: Its cognate antigen is unknown.

The V gene is TRBV4-2, the J gene TRBJ1-2, with unresolved D. This TCR was sampled from an older woman in good health. Material: blood. The CDR3 DNA follows: TGTGCCAGCAGCCAAGACCGGTTGGGCTACACCTTC. Its protein product is CASSQDRLGYTF.